This entry describes one T cell receptor beta chain. This entry belongs to a study of T-cell reconstitution after alpha-beta-depleted transplantation in children. Trimming removed 0 bases at V and 3 bases at J, with 18 bases between. The CDR3 length is 18 residues. Germline lookup yields CDR1 LGHNA and CDR2 YNFKEQ. During its preparation, the TCRbeta library received unique molecular identifiers. TCRdb recomputed calls from the PCR reads with MiXCR, one row per CDR3 protein. Of more than 450,000 distinct CDR3 sequences in the sample, around 16% are singletons; the top ten hold about 3.1%. The chain combines TRBV4-2 with TRBJ2-1; D may correspond to TRBD1 or TRBD2 (6 bases each). The source is a human donor who donated a stem cell graft to a child with acute lymphoblastic leukemia. The source material was PBMCs from the stem cell graft donor, sampled from the stem cell graft. CDR3 in amino acids: CASSQEAVRGVDYNEQFF. The CDR3 DNA is TGTGCCAGCAGCCAAGAGGCCGTAAGGGGGGTTGACTACAATGAGCAGTTCTTC.